Each of the 6 T cell receptor beta chains below was sequenced from the same sample in a study of T cell responses to AZD1222 COVID-19 vaccine. TCRdb's table, derived via immunoSEQ multiplex PCR, lists solely in-frame clones and lacks some. The sample lists more than 85,000 clones, 85% to 95% seen once, with 2.5% to 3% in the top ten. The sample in question was peripheral blood, obtained 28 days after the second AZD1222 dose. The receptors originated from an adult who received the AZD1222 COVID-19 vaccine.

The chain joins TRBV18 to TRBJ1-2; 8 positions agree with TRBD1. This CDR3 contains 15 residues. The V gene's germline CDR1 is KGHSH and CDR2 LQKENI. Trimming at V came to 2 bases and at J to 7 bases, leaving 9 bases not matched to a gene. Here the CDR3 reads CASSPGVDREFGYTF. The CDR3 coding sequence is TGTGCCAGCTCACCAGGGGTGGACAGGGAGTTTGGCTACACCTTC.

The chain joins TRBV5-4 to TRBJ1-2, with no clear D. Looked up from germline, CDR1 is SGHNT and CDR2 is YYREEE (reference sequence). Trimming pared 4 bases from V and 0 bases from J, leaving 10 bases between. The length of the CDR3 is 14 residues. DNA of the CDR3: TGTGCCAGCAGCCCGACGGCGCCTAACTATGGCTACACCTTC. This gives the protein CASSPTAPNYGYTF.

The chain recombines TRBV19 with TRBJ1-6, with TRBD1 as a possible D gene (5 bases). Trimming stripped 5 bases from V and 0 bases from J, with 14 bases between. CDR1 is LNHDA and CDR2 is SQIVND in the germline V gene (reference sequence). This CDR3 is 17 amino acids long. CDR3 in amino acids: CASSPRQRSSYNSPLHF. The CDR3, as DNA: TGTGCCAGTAGTCCACGACAGCGAAGCTCCTATAATTCACCCCTCCACTTT.

This clone has a handful of counts. The chain recombines TRBV6-5 with TRBJ2-7, with 9 bases aligning to TRBD1. Germline CDR1 MNHEY, CDR2 SVGAGI. Trimming cost V 2 bases and J 3 bases; bases outside gene matches: 5. The CDR3 length is 15 residues. The CDR3 DNA reads as TGTGCCAGCAGTTACATGGGACAGGGAGGCTACGAGCAGTACTTC. It codes for CASSYMGQGGYEQYF.

The chain uses TRBV18 and TRBJ2-5; D unresolved. Trimming stripped 0 bases from V and 5 bases from J, with 7 bases between. The CDR3 covers 13 residues. Germline CDR1 reads KGHSH; CDR2 reads LQKENI. The CDR3 sequence: CASSPPARETQYF. The CDR3 region has the DNA TGTGCCAGCTCACCACCTGCCAGGGAGACCCAGTACTTC.

V is TRBV3-1 (or the pseudogene TRBV3-2) and J is TRBJ1-2; the D is unclear. The CDR3 spans 13 residues. Germline CDR1 and CDR2: LGHDT and YNNKEL (reference sequence). Trimming stripped 4 bases from V and 2 bases from J, with 8 bases between. CDR3 sequence: CASSRQRNYGYTF. CDR3 sequence (DNA): TGTGCCAGCAGCCGCCAGAGAAACTATGGCTACACCTTC.